The clone carrying this T cell receptor beta chain appeared a few times. Its target is not known. This sample is part of a study of T-cell reconstitution after alpha-beta-depleted transplantation in children. General observations from the study: The high TCRbeta diversity at day 60 in some patients came from surviving recipient T cells and thymic progenitors. T-cell numbers and diversity one year post-transplant derived largely from freshly generated T cells. Reportedly, only several hundred clones from non-depleted graft cells drove alpha-beta T-cell counts at about two months.

Unmatched junction bases numbered 2, after V lost 1 base and J lost 3 bases. Per germline, CDR1 KGHSH and CDR2 LQKENI. The CDR3 is made up of 16 amino acids. Unique molecular identifiers were incorporated during preparation of the TCRbeta library. TCRdb called the PCR reads again in MiXCR, with one record for every CDR3 protein. This sample carries about 590,000 distinct CDR3 sequences, over 10% of them seen once, and the ten largest clones take 2% to 2.5%. The chain couples TRBV18 to TRBJ2-2; 10 bases are shared with TRBD1. The sample here was PBMCs, mostly from graft donor cells, taken 360 days after TCRalphabeta/CD19-depleted stem cell transplant. The receptor was isolated from a male patient younger than 18 who had a stem cell transplant for acute myeloid leukemia, so the T cells may come from the graft donor. This chain's CDR3 is CASSPRQGADTGELFF. CDR3 coding DNA: TGTGCCAGCTCACCACGACAGGGGGCGGACACCGGGGAGCTGTTTTTT. The whole variable domain, remainder taken from reference TRBV18 and TRBJ2-2, is NAGVMQNPRHLVRRRGQEARLRCSPMKGHSHVYWYRQLPEEGLKFMVYLQKENIIDESGMPKERFSAEFPKEGPSILRIQQVVRGDSAAYFCASSPRQGADTGELFFGEGSRLTVL.